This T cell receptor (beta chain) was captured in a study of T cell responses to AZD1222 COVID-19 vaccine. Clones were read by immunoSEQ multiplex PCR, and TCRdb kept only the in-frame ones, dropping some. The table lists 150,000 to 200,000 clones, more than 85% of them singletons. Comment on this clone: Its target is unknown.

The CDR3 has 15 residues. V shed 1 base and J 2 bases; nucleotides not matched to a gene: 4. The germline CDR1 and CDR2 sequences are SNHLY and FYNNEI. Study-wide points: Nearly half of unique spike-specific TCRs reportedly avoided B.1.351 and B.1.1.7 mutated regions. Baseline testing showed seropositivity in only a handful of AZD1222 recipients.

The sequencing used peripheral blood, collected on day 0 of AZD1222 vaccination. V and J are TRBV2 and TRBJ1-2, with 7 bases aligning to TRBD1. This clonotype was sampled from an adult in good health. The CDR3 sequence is CASSEEVGQNYGYTF. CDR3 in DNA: TGTGCCAGCAGTGAAGAGGTGGGACAGAACTATGGCTACACCTTC.